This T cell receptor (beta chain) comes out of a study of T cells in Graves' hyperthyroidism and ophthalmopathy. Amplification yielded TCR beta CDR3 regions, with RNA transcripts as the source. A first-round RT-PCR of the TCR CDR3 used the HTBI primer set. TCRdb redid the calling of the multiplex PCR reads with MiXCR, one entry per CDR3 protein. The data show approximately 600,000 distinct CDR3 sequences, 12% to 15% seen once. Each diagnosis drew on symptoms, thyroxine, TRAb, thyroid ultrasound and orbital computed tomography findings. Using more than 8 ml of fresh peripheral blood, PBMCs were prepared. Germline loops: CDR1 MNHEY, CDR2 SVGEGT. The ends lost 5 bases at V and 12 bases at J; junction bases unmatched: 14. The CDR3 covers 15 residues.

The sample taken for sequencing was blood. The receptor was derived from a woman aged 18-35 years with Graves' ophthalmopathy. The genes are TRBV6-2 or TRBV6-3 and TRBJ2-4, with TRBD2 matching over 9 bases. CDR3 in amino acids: CASSPGAGGRRGQYF. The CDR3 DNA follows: TGTGCCAGCAGTCCTGGGGCGGGAGGGCGGCGCGGTCAGTACTTC.